This T cell receptor (beta chain) was captured by sequencing in a study of beta chain features in type 1 diabetes. Whole-study results and caveats: Moderate yet significant TCRB CDR3 shortening was seen in Type 1 diabetes patients in all four CD4+ subsets. Sampled from patients, naive, central memory and Treg TCRB repertoires appeared more similar than those sampled from healthy donors.

Remarks on this clone: Its antigen remains unidentified.

CD45RO/CCR7/CD25/CD127/CD95/CD27 staining was used to isolate CD4+ naive, central memory, regulatory and stem cell-like memory cells by sorting. V lost 3 bases and J lost 2, with 14 bases in between. The CDR3 has 16 residues. Germline CDR1 reads SNHLY; CDR2 reads FYNNEI. The study reverse transcribed the entire isolated RNA, so it sequenced expressed TCRB transcripts. Assay used: immunoSEQ multiplex PCR; TCRdb lists only in-frame clones, some missing. The data contain around 690,000 clones, over 10% of them seen just once; the ten biggest clones take up about 0.11%. This TCR was recovered from a man aged 25 to 45 with type 1 diabetes. The sequencing sample was made of naive CD4+ T cells from blood. The chain employs TRBV2 and TRBJ1-5; no definite D call. The CDR3 loop reads CASSDFRPVGNQPQHF. CDR3 DNA sequence: TGTGCCAGCAGTGATTTTCGCCCGGTGGGCAATCAGCCCCAGCATTTT.